The rows below give T cell receptor beta chains drawn from one sample of a study of blood T cells in healthy people across ages. A single record per CDR3 protein comes from TCRdb applying MiXCR to the 5' RACE reads. Of about a million distinct CDR3 sequences in the sample, under 40% were seen once. The specimen sequenced was blood. These TCRs come from a man aged 18 to 30 in good health. The CDR3 runs from the conserved cysteine through the conserved F or W. The D gene is left open where the match is weak. Not every row has a clone size; where given, it reads once, few, many or a size class.

v_gene	abundance	j_gene	d_gene	CDR3nt	CDR3aa
TRBV10-3	-	TRBJ1-5	-	TGTGCCATCAGTTCCCCGGCACAGCCCCAGCATTTT	CAISSPAQPQHF
TRBV2	few	TRBJ1-1	-	TGTGCCAGCATTGGCGGTCACACTGAAGCTTTCTTT	CASIGGHTEAFF
TRBV6-2/TRBV6-3	-	TRBJ2-3	-	TGTGCCAGCAGGAGGGAACCTAGCACAGATACGCAGTATTTT	CASRREPSTDTQYF
TRBV29-1	few	TRBJ1-2	-	TGCAGCGTGCCCACAGGTACCCTTAACTATGGCTACACCTTC	CSVPTGTLNYGYTF
TRBV20-1	-	TRBJ1-5	TRBD1	TGCAGTGCTAGAGATGATGGGACAGGCGGTCAGGTCCAGCATTTT	CSARDDGTGGQVQHF
TRBV20-1	-	TRBJ2-5	-	TGCAGTGCTCAAACCCGGGAGACCCAGTACTTC	CSAQTRETQYF
TRBV12-3/TRBV12-4	-	TRBJ1-1	-	TGTGCCAGCACCCCCTCGGTGGCTTTGGGCACTGAAGCTTTCTTT	CASTPSVALGTEAFF
TRBV10-3	-	TRBJ1-2	-	TGTGCCATCAGTCCTGAGGCGGGGGGCTACACCTTC	CAISPEAGGYTF
TRBV9	-	TRBJ2-3	-	TGTGCCAGCAGCGTAGCCCCTGGGGGTACGCAGTATTTT	CASSVAPGGTQYF
TRBV27	-	TRBJ2-7	-	TGTGCCAGCAGTTACACCCTTGGCTCCTACGAGCAGTACTTC	CASSYTLGSYEQYF
TRBV18	-	TRBJ2-5	-	TGTGCCAGCTCACCATCGACAGGCCAAGAGGCCCAGTACTTC	CASSPSTGQEAQYF
TRBV10-3	-	TRBJ1-2	TRBD1	TGTGCCCTCCGGACAGGGGACTATGGCTACACCTTC	CALRTGDYGYTF
TRBV5-5	many	TRBJ1-1	-	TGTGCCAGCAGTGTAGTTCAAAAGAACACTGAAGCTTTCTTT	CASSVVQKNTEAFF
TRBV9	-	TRBJ2-1	-	TGTGCCAGCAGCCAGGCGGACTTATACAATGAGCAGTTCTTC	CASSQADLYNEQFF
TRBV12-3/TRBV12-4	-	TRBJ2-3	-	TGTGCCAGCGATCAGGGAGGAGGGACGCAGTATTTT	CASDQGGGTQYF
TRBV4-2	-	TRBJ1-1	TRBD1	TGTGCCAGCAGCCAGGAAGGGACAGGGGGCACTGAAGCTTTCTTT	CASSQEGTGGTEAFF
TRBV6-5	-	TRBJ2-2	-	TGTGCCAGCAGGACACAGGGTACCGGGGAGCTGTTTTTT	CASRTQGTGELFF
TRBV21-1	-	TRBJ2-1	-	TGTGCCAGCAGCATCCTTACCGGGACTAGCGGGGGAGGCTCCTACAATGAGCAGTTCTTC	CASSILTGTSGGGSYNEQFF
TRBV7-9	few	TRBJ1-1	-	TGTGCCAGCAACAGATCCCCAGAGGTCACTGAAGCTTTCTTT	CASNRSPEVTEAFF
TRBV6-5	many	TRBJ2-7	TRBD1	TGTGCCAGCAGTCACCGGGACAGTTCCTACGAGCAGTACTTC	CASSHRDSSYEQYF
TRBV2	few	TRBJ2-7	-	TGTGCCAGCAGTGAGACAGTAAGAATCTACGAGCAGTACTTC	CASSETVRIYEQYF
TRBV28	few	TRBJ1-2	-	TGTGCCAGCAGTTTAAGGGGGGGTCCCAACTATGGCTACACCTTC	CASSLRGGPNYGYTF
TRBV20-1	-	TRBJ1-5	TRBD1	TGCAGTGCTAGCGCGGACAGGGACGATCAGCCCCAGCATTTT	CSASADRDDQPQHF
TRBV20-1	-	TRBJ2-1	TRBD2	TGCAGTGCTAGACTCCCGACTAGCGGGGCTATCAATGAGCAGTTCTTC	CSARLPTSGAINEQFF
TRBV6-1	-	TRBJ1-1	-	TGTGCCAGCAGTGAAGGAGAGGGGGGCACTGAAGCTTTCTTT	CASSEGEGGTEAFF
TRBV5-1	-	TRBJ1-2	-	TGCGCCAGCAGCTTTCTCTTTGGGGACGGATATGGCTACACCTTC	CASSFLFGDGYGYTF
TRBV20-1	-	TRBJ1-3	-	TGCAGTGCTATTCGGGGGGCTGGAAACACCATATATTTT	CSAIRGAGNTIYF
TRBV6-1	-	TRBJ1-1	-	TGTGCCAGCAGTGAGATCCGGACCGGTATCTCTGAAGCTTTCTTT	CASSEIRTGISEAFF